These T cell receptor beta chains were read from a single sample in a study of cytomegalovirus exposure and HLA in healthy donors. Clones were sequenced by immunoSEQ multiplex PCR, and TCRdb holds only the in-frame ones, with some missing. Of over 100,000 clones listed, roughly 66% were seen once; the top ten hold about 2.2%. The sample was PBMCs. The receptors stem from a woman aged 25 to 39 in good health and CMV-seronegative. CDR3s include the opening cysteine and the closing phenylalanine or tryptophan. A D gene is named only where the DNA matches it firmly. Clone size is shown for a subset of rows, as once, few, many or a class of expanded clone.

.	.	TRBV7-7	TRBJ2-5	TGTGCTAGCAGCTTAGTAGTACAAGAGACCCAGTACTTC	CASSLVVQETQYF
TRBD1	few	TRBV7-9	TRBJ1-4	TGTGCCAGCATCCCACAGGGGCCAACTAATGAAAAACTGTTTTTT	CASIPQGPTNEKLFF
TRBD1	.	TRBV7-9	TRBJ1-5	TGTGCCAGCAGCCCCACAGGGGATCCCAATCAGCCCCAGCATTTT	CASSPTGDPNQPQHF
.	once	TRBV27	TRBJ2-1	TGTGCCAGCAGTTCAGGATGGGCGGGCAACAATGAGCAGTTCTTC	CASSSGWAGNNEQFF
.	.	TRBV11-3	TRBJ2-7	TGTGCCAGCAGCCAAGGTCCGGGTGAGCAGTACTTC	CASSQGPGEQYF
.	.	TRBV18	TRBJ2-3	TGTGCCAGCTCACCTTCCTCTAGCACAGATACGCAGTATTTT	CASSPSSSTDTQYF
.	.	TRBV10-3	TRBJ2-3	TGTGCCATCAGTGAGTCTGCTCAGCGGGCATATTACGGGACAGATACGCAGTATTTT	CAISESAQRAYYGTDTQYF
TRBD1	once	TRBV28	TRBJ1-1	TGTGCCAGCAGTTATGGGGACAGGACTAACACTGAAGCTTTCTTT	CASSYGDRTNTEAFF
.	.	TRBV6-5	TRBJ2-5	TGTGCCAGCAGTTACTCGGCGGTAGAGACCCAGTACTTC	CASSYSAVETQYF
TRBD1	.	TRBV28	TRBJ2-7	TGTGCCAGCAGTCCAACCGGGACAGGCTACGAGCAGTACTTC	CASSPTGTGYEQYF
TRBD1	few	TRBV7-9	TRBJ2-5	TGTGCCAGCAGCTTTGAACAGGGGGGTGAGACCCAGTACTTC	CASSFEQGGETQYF
TRBD1	once	TRBV7-9	TRBJ2-1	TGTGCCAGCAGCGGAACCCGGGACAGGGTCTACAATGAGCAGTTCTTC	CASSGTRDRVYNEQFF
.	few	TRBV2	TRBJ2-3	TGTGCCAGCAGTAACAGGGTGGGCACAGATACGCAGTATTTT	CASSNRVGTDTQYF
TRBD2	once	TRBV9	TRBJ2-7	TGTGCCAGCAGCTCTGGACTAGGTTCCTACGAGCAGTACTTC	CASSSGLGSYEQYF
TRBD2	.	TRBV5-6	TRBJ2-3	TGTGCCAGCAGCTTTGTTACTAGCGAGGTCACAGATACGCAGTATTTT	CASSFVTSEVTDTQYF
.	.	TRBV7-6	TRBJ2-7	TGTGCCAGCAGCTTCGGATCTGGGGCTCGGGAGCAGTACTTC	CASSFGSGAREQYF
.	few	TRBV4-3	TRBJ2-5	TGCGCCAGCAGCCGGGACACCTATCAAGAGACCCAGTACTTC	CASSRDTYQETQYF
TRBD2	.	TRBV15	TRBJ2-1	TGTGCCACCAGCAGAGATACTAGCGGGTACAATGAGCAGTTCTTC	CATSRDTSGYNEQFF
TRBD2	.	TRBV7-3	TRBJ2-3	TGTGCCAGCAGCTTATTGGGAGGGAGGTCAGATACGCAGTATTTT	CASSLLGGRSDTQYF
.	.	TRBV10-1	TRBJ2-5	TGCGCCAGCAGTGAATCTTGGGCCCAATCCGGCCAGTACTTC	CASSESWAQSGQYF
TRBD1	.	TRBV9	TRBJ2-7	TGTGCCAGCAGCGGACAGGGTTACGAGCAGTACTTC	CASSGQGYEQYF
TRBD1	.	TRBV7-9	TRBJ1-1	TGTGCCAGCAGCGAAGGGACAGGGGGAAAGGGTGAAGCTTTCTTT	CASSEGTGGKGEAFF
TRBD2	.	TRBV2	TRBJ2-7	TGTGCCAGCAGTGAAGCCAGCGGGAGGGCCCTGTACGAGCAGTACTTC	CASSEASGRALYEQYF
TRBD1	.	TRBV2	TRBJ1-2	TGTGCCAGCAGAGAAACCACAACAGGGGAAGGTGGCTACACCTTC	CASRETTTGEGGYTF
.	.	TRBV5-4	TRBJ1-4	TGTGCCAGCAGCTTGGAGCCAACTAATGAAAAACTGTTTTTT	CASSLEPTNEKLFF
TRBD1	.	TRBV2	TRBJ1-6	TGTGCCAGCAAACGACAGGGAACGGATTCACCCCTCCACTTT	CASKRQGTDSPLHF
TRBD1	once	TRBV27	TRBJ1-5	TGTGCCAGCAGTCCAGGGACAGGGGGGAATCAGCCCCAGCATTTT	CASSPGTGGNQPQHF
TRBD1	.	TRBV29-1	TRBJ1-2	TGCAGCGTGACAGGGTTGGACTATGGCTACACCTTC	CSVTGLDYGYTF
.	once	TRBV7-9	TRBJ1-1	TGTGCCAGCAGCTTAGCAACCGGGTGGACTGAAGCTTTCTTT	CASSLATGWTEAFF
TRBD1	.	TRBV7-2	TRBJ2-6	TGTGCCAGCAGCCCGGGACAGGGGGCGGGGGCCAACGTCCTGACTTTC	CASSPGQGAGANVLTF
.	few	TRBV15	TRBJ1-4	TGTGCCACCAGCAGAGAGGCAGGGGAAGGAGAAAAACTGTTTTTT	CATSREAGEGEKLFF
TRBD2	.	TRBV6-1	TRBJ2-7	TGTGCCAGCAGGAAGACTAGCGGGAGCTACGAGCAGTACTTC	CASRKTSGSYEQYF
.	few	TRBV4-1	TRBJ1-5	TGCGCCAGCAGCCAGTTCAGGGGCCGATCCGCCCTTAATAGCAATCAGCCCCAGCATTTT	CASSQFRGRSALNSNQPQHF
TRBD1	.	TRBV7-7	TRBJ2-5	TGTGCTAGCAGCCCGTGGACAGGGAGGATCGCAGAGACCCAGTACTTC	CASSPWTGRIAETQYF
TRBD2	once	TRBV5-8	TRBJ2-7	TGTGCCAGCAGCTTGGGAGGTTTGGGGCTAGCGGGAGGAGGCTACGAGCAGTACTTC	CASSLGGLGLAGGGYEQYF
TRBD1	.	TRBV27	TRBJ1-1	TGTGCCAGCAGTTTATCCGGGACAGGGAACACTGAAGCTTTCTTT	CASSLSGTGNTEAFF
.	.	TRBV4-1	TRBJ1-3	TGCGCCAGCAGCCCCGTTGCCGGGTCTGGAAGCACCATATATTTT	CASSPVAGSGSTIYF
.	few	TRBV9	TRBJ2-7	TGTGCCAGCAGCAAAAGGAGGGTAGACTACGAGCAGTACTTC	CASSKRRVDYEQYF
TRBD1	.	TRBV6-4	TRBJ1-5	TGTGCCAGCAGTGACTCTCGTTGGGACAGGGGTAATATTGGTAGCAATCAGCCCCAGCATTTT	CASSDSRWDRGNIGSNQPQHF
TRBD2	.	TRBV6-5	TRBJ2-7	TGTGCCAGCAGTTACTATAGCGGGAGGGCCTACGAGCAGTACTTC	CASSYYSGRAYEQYF
TRBD1	.	TRBV2	TRBJ1-1	TGTGCCAGCAGTGAAGCGCCTCACGGGGGACAGGGGATGAACACTGAAGCTTTCTTT	CASSEAPHGGQGMNTEAFF
TRBD1	once	TRBV29-1	TRBJ1-2	TGCAGCGTGGGCCGGGACAGTGGTGGCTACACCTTC	CSVGRDSGGYTF
TRBD1	.	TRBV6-1	TRBJ1-2	TGTGCCAGCAGTGGACAGGGTGCTCGAAATGGCTACACCTTC	CASSGQGARNGYTF
TRBD1	.	TRBV6-1	TRBJ1-1	TGTGCCAGCAGACAGGGGTTAGGCACTGAAGCTTTCTTT	CASRQGLGTEAFF